This TCR beta chain appears in the sequencing data of a study of blood T cell repertoires in COVID-19. Turning to the study itself: There were acute and convalescent COVID-19 samples, and they came from the United States, Italy and Spain. PBMCs, B-cell-depleted T cells, or T cells provided the cDNA or gDNA that made up the material.

Assay: immunoSEQ multiplex PCR; the TCRdb copy retains only in-frame clones and omits some. In the table there are more than 250,000 clones, approximately 85% of which are singletons. Sequenced: peripheral blood. The sequence derives from a man aged 45-60 years with active or convalescent COVID-19.

This CDR3 reads CASGSGSGADTQYF. The CDR3 bases are TGTGCCAGCGGTAGCGGGAGTGGAGCAGATACGCAGTATTTT. The rearrangement joins TRBV9 to TRBJ2-3; 9 bases agree with TRBD2. CDR3 length: 14 residues. J lost 4 bases, V lost 7 bases, and 7 bases had no gene match. Germline values: CDR1 SGDLS, CDR2 YYNGEE.